Below, 31 T cell receptor beta chains from the same sample are listed, as sequenced in a study of cytomegalovirus exposure and HLA in healthy donors (dated by TCRdb to 2017 to 2019). The method behind the library was the immunoSEQ multiplex PCR assay. The source is immuneACCESS, and TCRdb retained only in-frame sequences with V and J called. Part of the clones is not carried over; for the studies checked, unresolved V genes explain less than half of this, and the remainder is unexplained. The sample table holds roughly 150,000 clones, of which approximately 87% were seen once. Around 6% of the sample is taken by the ten largest. Sequenced material: PBMCs. All receptors come from a woman in her twenties or thirties in good health and CMV-seronegative.

This clone was found a few times. The chain carries TRBV7-9 and TRBJ1-2, with a weak D call TRBD1 (5 bases). Per the germline V gene, CDR1 is SEHNR and CDR2 is FQNEAQ (reference sequence). V was trimmed by 2 bases and J by 4 bases, leaving 11 bases between them. The CDR3 covers 14 residues. The CDR3 reads CASSLSTGAYGYTF. The CDR3 nucleotides are TGTGCCAGCAGCTTATCGACCGGGGCCTATGGCTACACCTTC.

The chain links TRBV6-5 to TRBJ1-2, with a weak D call TRBD1 (6 bases). The V gene's germline CDR1 is MNHEY and CDR2 SVGAGI. The CDR3 contains 13 residues. Trimming took off 6 bases at V and 8 bases at J, with 16 bases between the two ends. CDR3 loop: CASSNRVGWGYTF. The CDR3 bases are TGTGCCAGCAGCAACAGGGTGGGATGGGGCTACACCTTC.

This chain links TRBV19 with TRBJ2-1, with D tentatively TRBD1 (5 bases). CDR1 is LNHDA, CDR2 SQIVND, per germline (reference sequence). The CDR3 has 14 amino acids. V was trimmed by 10 bases and J by 0 bases, leaving 13 bases between them. The CDR3 DNA follows: TGTGCCACCGATGACAGCCGCTCCTACAATGAGCAGTTCTTC. This gives the protein CATDDSRSYNEQFF.

This chain links TRBV5-4 with TRBJ2-3; 7 bases agree with TRBD1. J was trimmed by 2 bases and V by 3 bases; bases with no gene match: 9. The CDR3 has 16 residues. Looked up from germline, CDR1 is SGHNT and CDR2 is YYREEE (reference sequence). The CDR3 bases are TGTGCCAGCAGCTCTGGACAGGCACCACTCACAGATACGCAGTATTTT. This gives the protein CASSSGQAPLTDTQYF. The full variable domain, completed using reference TRBV5-4 and TRBJ2-3, is ETGVTQSPTHLIKTRGQQVTLRCSSQSGHNTVSWYQQALGQGPQFIFQYYREEENGRGNFPPRFSGLQFPNYSSELNVNALELDDSALYLCASSSGQAPLTDTQYFGPGTRLTVL.

The count of this clone is one. Here the CDR3 DNA reads TGTGCCAGCAGCCAAGTAAGCCAGGCCAACGGGGAGCTGTTTTTT. It codes for CASSQVSQANGELFF. This rearrangement joins TRBV14 to TRBJ2-2, with unresolved D. The CDR3 is 15 residues long. V was cut by 1 base and J by 7 bases, with 13 bases left in between. Germline V CDR1 and CDR2: SGHDN, FVKESK.

CDR3 nucleotides: TGTGCCAGCAGCGCCGGGACCGTGAACACTGAAGCTTTCTTT. It yields the protein CASSAGTVNTEAFF. This chain links TRBV7-6 with TRBJ1-1, with D tentatively TRBD1 (5 bases). V was cut by 5 bases and J by 0 bases, with 10 bases left in between. This CDR3 contains 14 residues. Per the germline V gene, CDR1 is SGHVS and CDR2 is FNYEAQ.

V and J are TRBV10-3 and TRBJ2-7; D is undetermined. CDR1 is ENHRY, CDR2 SYGVKD, per germline. This CDR3 spans 15 amino acids. Deletions cut 4 bases from V and 0 bases from J, with 13 bases between. The CDR3 DNA follows: TGTGCCATCAGTGCAGTTACCCAGGCCTCCTACGAGCAGTACTTC. Its protein product is CAISAVTQASYEQYF.

This clone was recorded once. The chain employs TRBV5-1 and TRBJ2-7; 8 bases are shared with TRBD2. The germline CDR1 and CDR2 sequences are SGHRS and YFSETQ. V shed 0 bases, J shed 3 bases, and the junction held 11 bases outside the gene matches. The CDR3 is 17 residues long. The CDR3: CASSLAPKGLENYEQYF. The CDR3 DNA follows: TGCGCCAGCAGCTTGGCCCCGAAGGGACTAGAAAACTACGAGCAGTACTTC.

CDR3 nucleotide sequence: TGTGCCAGTAGTATTCCCGGGACAGGGGAAAAACTGTTTTTT. Translated, it gives CASSIPGTGEKLFF. The rearrangement links TRBV19 to TRBJ1-4; 9 bases align to TRBD1. The J segment lost 8 bases and the V segment lost 3 bases, leaving 4 bases of the junction unmatched. Germline CDR1 reads LNHDA; CDR2 reads SQIVND (reference sequence). The CDR3 loop spans 14 amino acids. Full variable domain (rest looked up from reference TRBV19 and TRBJ1-4): DGGITQSPKYLFRKEGQNVTLSCEQNLNHDAMYWYRQDPGQGLRLIYYSQIVNDFQKGDIAEGYSVSREKKESFPLTVTSAQKNPTAFYLCASSIPGTGEKLFFGSGTQLSVL.

The genes are TRBV15 and TRBJ2-7; the match to TRBD2 covers 8 bases. Germline V gives CDR1 LNHNV, CDR2 YYDKDF (reference sequence). J was trimmed by 0 bases and V by 1 base; bases with no gene match: 5. The CDR3 spans 16 residues. CDR3 loop: CATSRGPAGDSYEQYF. The CDR3 nucleotides read TGTGCCACCAGCAGAGGTCCAGCGGGAGACTCCTACGAGCAGTACTTC.

The V gene is TRBV9, the J gene TRBJ2-7; D not certain. The germline V and J ends were trimmed by 4 bases and 0 bases, with 11 bases remaining between them. Per germline, CDR1 SGDLS and CDR2 YYNGEE. The length of the CDR3 is 14 residues. CDR3 region: CASSPDLSSYEQYF. In DNA form, the CDR3 reads TGTGCCAGCAGCCCAGACCTGAGCTCCTACGAGCAGTACTTC.

This CDR3 reads CASSQVRSETQYF. Written as DNA, the CDR3 is TGCGCCAGCAGCCAAGTCAGGTCCGAGACCCAGTACTTC. The genes are TRBV4-1 and TRBJ2-5; D gene uncertain. V lost 1 base and J 5 bases, leaving 8 bases between the germline ends. Germline CDR1 and CDR2: MGHRA and YSYEKL. The CDR3 spans 13 residues.

V usage is TRBV7-9 and J usage is TRBJ1-4, with D tentatively TRBD1 (5 bases). Germline loops: CDR1 SEHNR, CDR2 FQNEAQ (reference sequence). V lost 1 base and J lost 5, with 11 bases in between. This CDR3 spans 15 amino acids. The CDR3 coding sequence is TGTGCCAGCAGCTTAGGACAGAACCAGAATGAAAAACTGTTTTTT. Translating gives CASSLGQNQNEKLFF.

The chain joins TRBV5-1 to TRBJ2-5, with D possibly TRBD1 on 5 matching bases. There are 15 residues in the CDR3. The germline V gene encodes CDR1 SGHRS and CDR2 YFSETQ. V was clipped by 0 bases and J by 1 base, with 10 bases between them. DNA of the CDR3: TGCGCCAGCAGCTTGGTCGACAGCATCCAAGAGACCCAGTACTTC. Protein sequence: CASSLVDSIQETQYF.

The rearrangement uses TRBV7-2 and TRBJ1-2, with D unclear. The CDR3 extends over 13 amino acids. Germline V gives CDR1 SGHTA, CDR2 FQGNSA. The V end lost 1 base, the J end lost 2 bases, and 5 bases lay between the germline ends. The DNA of the CDR3 is TGTGCCAGCAGCTTAGGGGCCAACTATGGCTACACCTTC. Its translation is CASSLGANYGYTF.

This clone appeared once. The J gene is TRBJ2-2, the V gene TRBV7-3, with 7 bases aligning to TRBD1. Germline CDR1 SGHTA, CDR2 FQGTGA. V was clipped by 3 bases and J by 6 bases; unmatched bases: 4. This CDR3 contains 14 residues. This chain's CDR3 is CASSFRQGSGELFF. The CDR3 DNA is TGTGCCAGCAGCTTCCGACAGGGCTCCGGGGAGCTGTTTTTT. The whole variable domain, remainder taken from reference TRBV7-3 and TRBJ2-2, is GAGVSQTPSNKVTEKGKYVELRCDPISGHTALYWYRQSLGQGPEFLIYFQGTGAADDSGLPNDRFFAVRPEGSVSTLKIQRTERGDSAVYLCASSFRQGSGELFFGEGSRLTVL.

The gene calls are TRBV5-1 and TRBJ2-2, with no clear D. Trimming left V 1 base short and J 2 bases short, with 21 bases between. Germline-derived CDR1 and CDR2 are SGHRS and YFSETQ. This CDR3 spans 19 amino acids. CDR3 sequence: CASSLTRPSLHTNTGELFF. DNA for the CDR3: TGCGCCAGCAGCTTGACCCGGCCAAGTTTGCACACTAACACCGGGGAGCTGTTTTTT.

This chain uses TRBV6-1 with TRBJ2-1; the D gene is possibly TRBD1 (8 bases). CDR1 MNHNS and CDR2 SASEGT come from the germline V gene. The CDR3 extends over 17 amino acids. The V end was cut by 4 bases, the J end by 5 bases, with 21 bases between. The CDR3 here is CASSGGNDRGLHNEQFF. DNA for the CDR3: TGTGCCAGCAGTGGAGGGAATGACAGGGGACTACACAATGAGCAGTTCTTC.

The chain couples TRBV4-2 to TRBJ2-1, with 8 bases aligning to TRBD2. Germline-derived CDR1 and CDR2 are LGHNA and YNFKEQ. The CDR3 has 15 residues. With 4 bases clipped from V and 1 base from J, the junction kept 3 bases outside the gene matches. The CDR3 DNA follows: TGTGCCAGCAGCCTGAGACTAGCGTCCTACAATGAGCAGTTCTTC. Its protein is CASSLRLASYNEQFF.

This chain links TRBV6-6 with TRBJ2-1; TRBD1 matches at 7 bases. Germline CDR1 and CDR2: MNHNY and SVGAGI (reference sequence). CDR3 length: 15 residues. The V segment lost 2 bases and the J segment 6 bases; nucleotides outside the gene matches: 7. The CDR3 region is CASSYPGQVINEQFF. The CDR3 nucleotides are TGTGCCAGCAGTTACCCTGGACAGGTAATCAATGAGCAGTTCTTC.

The rearrangement links TRBV19 to TRBJ1-2, with 11 nucleotides matching TRBD1. CDR1 is LNHDA and CDR2 is SQIVND in the germline V gene (reference sequence). The CDR3 consists of 15 residues. The V gene end was trimmed by 5 bases and the J gene end by 7 bases; junction bases not matched to a gene: 9. The CDR3 region is CASSGGTGGFSGYTF. DNA for the CDR3: TGTGCCAGTAGTGGGGGGACAGGGGGTTTCAGTGGCTACACCTTC.

A few counts support this clone. The V call is TRBV10-3, the J call TRBJ1-2, with TRBD1 matching over 9 bases. CDR3 length: 15 amino acids. The J segment lost 2 bases and the V segment lost 2 bases, leaving 3 bases of the junction unmatched. The germline V gene has CDR1 ENHRY and CDR2 SYGVKD. The CDR3 DNA reads as TGTGCCATCAGTGAGGGGGGACAGGGAAACTATGGCTACACCTTC. Amino acids: CAISEGGQGNYGYTF.

This clone showed up just once. The chain joins TRBV6-5 to TRBJ2-7; the match to TRBD1 covers 7 bases. This CDR3 has 15 amino acids. Trimming at V came to 2 bases and at J to 1 base, leaving 5 bases not matched to a gene. CDR1 is MNHEY, CDR2 SVGAGI, per germline. The CDR3 nucleotides read TGTGCCAGCAGTTACAGGACAGGACTTTCCTACGAGCAGTACTTC. Protein product: CASSYRTGLSYEQYF.

The chain links TRBV5-1 to TRBJ2-7, with D maybe TRBD1 (6 bases). Trimming stripped 4 bases from V and 3 bases from J, with 8 bases between. Per the germline V gene, CDR1 is SGHRS and CDR2 is YFSETQ. The CDR3 has 12 amino acids. The CDR3 sequence: CASSMDSYEQYF. CDR3 in DNA: TGCGCCAGCAGCATGGACAGCTACGAGCAGTACTTC.

The chain combines TRBV30 with TRBJ2-5; 8 bases match TRBD1. V dropped 5 bases and J dropped 6; count of bases not matched to a gene: 11. This CDR3 contains 14 residues. Germline V gene lookup returns CDR1 GTSNPN and CDR2 SVGIG (reference sequence). CDR3 sequence: CAWETGAGRQTQYF. The CDR3 region has the DNA TGTGCCTGGGAGACAGGGGCGGGACGGCAGACCCAGTACTTC.

This clone is a singleton in its sample. J is TRBJ1-1 and V is TRBV10-3, with 7 bases fitting TRBD1. V trimming: 6 bases; J trimming: 3 bases; junction bases outside the gene matches: 13. The CDR3 sequence is 16 residues long. CDR1 and CDR2 (germline): ENHRY, SYGVKD. CDR3 DNA: TGTGCCATCAGAGAGGGCGGAACAGGGGCGTACACTGAAGCTTTCTTT. Its translation is CAIREGGTGAYTEAFF.

The rearrangement joins TRBV6-1 to TRBJ2-5; 9 nucleotides match TRBD1. The CDR3 contains 16 residues. Germline assignment: CDR1 MNHNS and CDR2 SASEGT. V dropped 4 bases and J dropped 2; count of bases not matched to a gene: 8. CDR3 residues: CASSAGTGTIQETQYF. The CDR3 DNA follows: TGTGCCAGCAGTGCCGGGACAGGGACCATACAAGAGACCCAGTACTTC.

V and J are TRBV7-2 and TRBJ2-5, with 13 bases matching TRBD2. CDR3 length: 16 residues. V was clipped by 5 bases and J by 6 bases; unmatched bases: 9. The germline CDR1 and CDR2 sequences are SGHTA and FQGNSA. CDR3 in DNA: TGTGCCAGCAGCCCGCCCCGGACTAGCGGGAGCCAGACCCAGTACTTC. Translated: CASSPPRTSGSQTQYF.

The CDR3 bases are TGTGCCAGCAGTGCACGGGCCAAGGATCAGCCCCAGCATTTT. It yields the protein CASSARAKDQPQHF. The V gene is TRBV6-1, the J gene TRBJ1-5; D gene ambiguous. This CDR3 contains 14 residues. Germline loops: CDR1 MNHNS, CDR2 SASEGT. The V gene lost 4 bases and the J gene lost 5 bases, with 12 bases spanning the gap.

The chain links TRBV19 to TRBJ2-7; D gene uncertain. CDR3 size: 14 residues. V was cut by 10 bases and J by 2 bases, with 18 bases left in between. Germline CDR1 is LNHDA and CDR2 is SQIVND (reference sequence). The CDR3 region has the DNA TGTGCCACCCAGACCAGAGCTGGAACCTACGAGCAGTACTTC. Its translation: CATQTRAGTYEQYF. The full variable domain, with the rest looked up from reference TRBV19 and TRBJ2-7, is DGGITQSPKYLFRKEGQNVTLSCEQNLNHDAMYWYRQDPGQGLRLIYYSQIVNDFQKGDIAEGYSVSREKKESFPLTVTSAQKNPTAFYLCATQTRAGTYEQYFGPGTRLTVT.

This clone was found once. The chain couples TRBV5-1 to TRBJ1-1; D remains unclear. Per germline, CDR1 SGHRS and CDR2 YFSETQ. The CDR3 loop spans 14 amino acids. V lost 0 bases to trimming and J lost 6 bases, with 12 bases between them. CDR3 nucleotide sequence: TGCGCCAGCAGCTTGGATCCCCTCAGGTCTGAAGCTTTCTTT. Its translation is CASSLDPLRSEAFF.